This T cell receptor beta chain derives from a study of T cell responses to AZD1222 COVID-19 vaccine. Some clones are missing from TCRdb's copy, which holds only in-frame ones; the method was immunoSEQ multiplex PCR. The sample holds 150,000 to 200,000 clones, roughly 88% seen once. CDR1 is LNHDA, CDR2 SQIVND, per germline (reference sequence). The CDR3 extends over 11 amino acids. V dropped 7 bases and J dropped 6 bases, with 6 bases sitting between them. V and J are TRBV19 and TRBJ2-2; D is perhaps TRBD2 (5 bases). The sequences come from peripheral blood, collected 28 days after the second AZD1222 dose. The receptor was derived from an adult who received the AZD1222 COVID-19 vaccine. Here the CDR3 DNA reads TGTGCCAGTAAGAGGGCCGGGGAGCTGTTTTTT. Translation: CASKRAGELFF.